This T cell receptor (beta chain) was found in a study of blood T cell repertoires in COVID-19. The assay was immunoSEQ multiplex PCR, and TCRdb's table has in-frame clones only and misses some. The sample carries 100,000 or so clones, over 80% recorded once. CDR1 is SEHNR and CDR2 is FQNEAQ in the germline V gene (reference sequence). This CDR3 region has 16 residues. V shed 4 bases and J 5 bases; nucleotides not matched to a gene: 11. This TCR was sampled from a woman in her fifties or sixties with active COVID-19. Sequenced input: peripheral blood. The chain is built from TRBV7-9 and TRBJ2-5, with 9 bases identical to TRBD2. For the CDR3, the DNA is TGTGCCAGCAGCTCGCGATTTAGCGGGGGCGCGGAGACCCAGTACTTC. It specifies CASSSRFSGGAETQYF.